The 30 T cell receptor beta chains reported below all come from one sample, sequenced in a study of radiotherapy plus CTLA-4 blockade in lung cancer. Only in-frame clones appear in the TCRdb table, and some are missing; sequencing was by immunoSEQ multiplex PCR. This sample yields under 50,000 clones, of which 79% are seen a single time; about 25% belongs to the top ten. This sample comprised peripheral blood, obtained from a patient treated with radiotherapy plus ipilimumab. The origin of the receptors is a human donor with non-small cell lung cancer that progressed on radiotherapy plus ipilimumab.

This clone was counted only a few times. The gene calls are TRBV9 and TRBJ2-1, with D possibly matching TRBD2 (6 bases). The ends were cut back, 8 bases at V and 5 bases at J, with 17 bases in the middle. Looked up from germline, CDR1 is SGDLS and CDR2 is YYNGEE. This CDR3 is built from 14 residues. The CDR3 region is CASVLGLHDNEQFF. The CDR3 nucleotides are TGTGCCAGTGTACTGGGACTCCACGACAATGAGCAGTTCTTC.

The chain has TRBV7-6 and TRBJ2-3, with TRBD2 matching 12 bases. This CDR3 contains 16 residues. The junction had 5 bases not matched to a gene; V was cut back by 4 bases and J by 3 bases. The germline gives CDR1 SGHVS, CDR2 FNYEAQ. The CDR3, as DNA: TGTGCCAGCAGCTCCTACCTAGCGGGGGGGACAGATACGCAGTATTTT. Its translation is CASSSYLAGGTDTQYF.

The chain is built from TRBV27 and TRBJ1-6, with TRBD1 as a possible D gene (5 bases). The CDR3 extends over 14 amino acids. The germline V gene encodes CDR1 MNHEY and CDR2 SMNVEV (reference sequence). The V end lost 3 bases, the J end lost 7 bases, and 10 bases lay between the germline ends. In nucleotides, the CDR3 is TGTGCCAGCAGTTTGGGGGGAGGGAATTCACCCCTCCACTTT. This sequence encodes CASSLGGGNSPLHF.

This chain connects TRBV19 to TRBJ1-1; TRBD1 matches at 7 bases. Germline values: CDR1 LNHDA, CDR2 SQIVND (reference sequence). This CDR3 is built from 16 residues. V was clipped by 6 bases and J by 6 bases; unmatched bases: 16. CDR3: CASSFYLTGREPEAFF. The CDR3 bases are TGTGCCAGTAGCTTCTATTTGACAGGGCGAGAACCTGAAGCTTTCTTT.

The CDR3 DNA follows: TGTGCCAGCAGCGGGAGTAGCGGGGGGTCCAATGAGCAGTTCTTC. Protein sequence: CASSGSSGGSNEQFF. The gene calls are TRBV28 and TRBJ2-1, with 10 bases identical to TRBD2. CDR3 size: 15 residues. The V segment lost 6 bases and the J segment 6 bases; nucleotides outside the gene matches: 8. The germline V gene encodes CDR1 MDHEN and CDR2 SYDVKM.

The V and J genes are TRBV7-3 and TRBJ2-5, with D possibly being TRBD1 (5 bases). Trimming took off 5 bases at V and 2 bases at J, with 9 bases between the two ends. The CDR3 length is 13 residues. CDR1 and CDR2 (germline): SGHTA, FQGTGA. CDR3 in amino acids: CASSPRAQETQYF. DNA for the CDR3: TGTGCCAGCAGCCCCAGGGCGCAAGAGACCCAGTACTTC.

The rearrangement joins TRBV5-1 to TRBJ1-2; perhaps TRBD1 as D (5 bases). The CDR3 is 14 residues long. Germline CDR1 is SGHRS and CDR2 is YFSETQ. V was pared by 3 bases and J by 2 bases, with 11 bases between. The CDR3: CASSSGGGNYGYTF. For the CDR3, the DNA is TGCGCCAGCAGCTCGGGGGGGGGAAACTATGGCTACACCTTC.

This clone has just one count. The chain uses TRBV27 and TRBJ2-5, with D tentatively TRBD1 (6 bases). The closer fit of TRBJ2-7 to the DNA end suggests the J call may be wrong. The CDR3 is made up of 15 amino acids. Germline V gene data show CDR1 as MNHEY and CDR2 as SMNVEV (reference sequence). In nucleotides, the CDR3 is TGTGCCAGCAGTTATACAGGGTGGGGACCCTACGAGCAGTACTTC. Translated, it gives CASSYTGWGPYEQYF.

This chain joins TRBV29-1 and TRBJ2-1, with 10 positions matching TRBD1. This CDR3 is built from 16 residues. Germline CDR1 reads SQVTM; CDR2 reads ANQGSEA. V lost 8 bases, J lost 4 bases, and 14 bases stayed unmatched. CDR3 coding DNA: TGCAGCCTTATCCCGAGTGGGACAGGGGTATACAATGAGCAGTTCTTC. This encodes CSLIPSGTGVYNEQFF.

The CDR3 loop reads CASSLSLAGVYTGELFF. CDR3 DNA: TGCGCCAGCAGCTTGTCCCTAGCGGGGGTCTACACCGGGGAGCTGTTTTTT. The chain has TRBV5-1 and TRBJ2-2, with 10 bases that match TRBD2. The CDR3 runs 17 residues. Trimming removed 1 base from V and 3 bases from J; junction bases left unmatched: 6. Germline lookup yields CDR1 SGHRS and CDR2 YFSETQ.

Worth noting for this clone: A junction end diverges from the germline sequence, so it may reflect a read error. This chain joins TRBV7-7 and TRBJ2-1; the match to TRBD1 covers 9 bases. CDR3 length: 15 amino acids. CDR1 and CDR2 (germline): SSHAT, FNYEAQ (reference sequence). The CDR3 region has the DNA TGTGCTAGCAGCGCTACCGGGACAGGGTTCGGTGAGCAGTTCTTC. This gives the protein CASSATGTGFGEQFF.

The rearrangement uses TRBV10-2 and TRBJ2-1, with D possibly matching TRBD1 (6 bases). Germline-derived CDR1 and CDR2 are WSHSY and SAAADI. This CDR3 has 17 residues. Deletions cut 3 bases from V and 3 bases from J, with 18 bases between. DNA of the CDR3: TGCGCCAGCAGTGACCCGTACAGGGTTGGAGTCTACAATGAGCAGTTCTTC. This codes for CASSDPYRVGVYNEQFF.

The chain carries TRBV7-2 and TRBJ2-1; D might be TRBD2 (7 bases). The CDR3 is 15 amino acids. V was pared by 1 base and J by 6 bases, with 13 bases between. The germline V gene has CDR1 SGHTA and CDR2 FQGNSA. As DNA, the CDR3 is TGTGCCAGCAGCTTAGTCCGGGGAGGGGGCAATGAGCAGTTCTTC. Protein product: CASSLVRGGGNEQFF.

The rearrangement links TRBV7-9 to TRBJ2-1; TRBD2 matches 12 bases. Germline V gene sequence: CDR1 SEHNR, CDR2 FQNEAQ (reference sequence). The CDR3 totals 17 residues. The J segment lost 2 bases and the V segment lost 5 bases, leaving 7 bases of the junction unmatched. The CDR3 DNA is TGTGCCAGCAGCCATAGTTCTAGCGGGGGGGCCTACAATGAGCAGTTCTTC. It encodes CASSHSSSGGAYNEQFF.

The chain uses TRBV28 and TRBJ1-4; D is unresolved. Germline CDR1 and CDR2: MDHEN and SYDVKM. The CDR3 covers 13 residues. The V gene lost 6 bases and the J gene lost 9 bases, with 14 bases spanning the gap. CDR3 sequence: CASSLGYDQKLFF. As DNA, the CDR3 is TGTGCCAGCAGCCTAGGTTATGATCAAAAACTGTTTTTT.

The chain uses TRBV9 and TRBJ2-5, with TRBD2 matching over 15 bases. This CDR3 contains 16 residues. CDR1 SGDLS and CDR2 YYNGEE come from the germline V gene. With 3 bases clipped from V and 5 bases from J, the junction kept 5 bases outside the gene matches. The DNA of the CDR3 is TGTGCCAGCAGCGGGGGACTAGCGGGGGGCTGGGAGACCCAGTACTTC. This translates into CASSGGLAGGWETQYF.

This clone was picked up a small number of times. CDR3: CASSEGVRGRGANVLTF. CDR3 nucleotides: TGTGCCAGCAGTGAAGGGGTTCGCGGGCGCGGGGCCAACGTCCTGACTTTC. V is TRBV2 and J is TRBJ2-6; maybe TRBD2 (5 bases). Per germline, CDR1 SNHLY and CDR2 FYNNEI. Trimming cost V 1 base and J 4 bases, with 14 bases left between them. The CDR3 runs to 17 residues. Supplemented by reference TRBV2 and TRBJ2-6, the full variable domain reads EPEVTQTPSHQVTQMGQEVILRCVPISNHLYFYWYRQILGQKVEFLVSFYNNEISEKSEIFDDQFSVERPDGSNFTLKIRSTKLEDSAMYFCASSEGVRGRGANVLTFGAGSRLTVL.

The chain recombines TRBV7-9 with TRBJ1-2; D ambiguous. The CDR3 has 16 amino acids. In germline, CDR1 is SEHNR, CDR2 FQNEAQ (reference sequence). V was clipped by 5 bases and J by 2 bases, with 18 bases between them. Written as DNA, the CDR3 is TGTGCCAGCAGCGTTAGCGGTGATTGGGGAAACTATGGCTACACCTTC. It encodes CASSVSGDWGNYGYTF.

The gene calls are TRBV2 and TRBJ2-1; 10 bases fit TRBD1. The germline gives CDR1 SNHLY, CDR2 FYNNEI. Trimming at V came to 6 bases and at J to 8 bases, leaving 4 bases not matched to a gene. The CDR3 length is 13 residues. CDR3 region: CASRETGGDEQFF. CDR3 DNA: TGTGCCAGCAGGGAGACAGGGGGCGATGAGCAGTTCTTC.

The chain uses TRBV6-1 and TRBJ1-1; D might be TRBD1 (6 bases). Germline-derived CDR1 and CDR2 are MNHNS and SASEGT. The V end lost 1 base, the J end lost 4 bases, and 16 bases lay between the germline ends. The CDR3 totals 16 residues. CDR3: CASSEVRGAGVTEAFF. DNA of the CDR3: TGTGCCAGCAGTGAAGTACGGGGGGCGGGGGTCACTGAAGCTTTCTTT.

The chain combines TRBV7-9 with TRBJ1-2; D not certain. The CDR3 is made up of 12 amino acids. Trimming took 5 bases from V and 4 from J, leaving 8 bases between them. CDR1 is SEHNR, CDR2 FQNEAQ, per germline (reference sequence). The CDR3 region is CASSPGVYGYTF. The CDR3 region has the DNA TGTGCCAGCAGCCCGGGAGTCTATGGCTACACCTTC.

This clone occurred once. V gene TRBV19 combines with J gene TRBJ1-2; no clear D gene. Germline values: CDR1 LNHDA, CDR2 SQIVND (reference sequence). The CDR3 spans 12 residues. Trimming pared 4 bases from V and 2 bases from J, leaving 5 bases between. CDR3 bases: TGTGCCAGTAGTAGTGGCAACTATGGCTACACCTTC. Translation: CASSSGNYGYTF.

The CDR3, as DNA: TGTGCCAGCAGTTTATTTGGTTCGGTCATAAGCAATCAGCCCCAGCATTTT. The encoded protein is CASSLFGSVISNQPQHF. The chain carries TRBV27 and TRBJ1-5; no clear D gene. The CDR3 runs 17 residues. Germline CDR1 and CDR2: MNHEY and SMNVEV (reference sequence). The V end was cut by 1 base, the J end by 1 base, with 14 bases between.

The chain joins TRBV27 to TRBJ1-2; 9 positions match TRBD1. The germline CDR1 and CDR2 sequences are MNHEY and SMNVEV (reference sequence). The CDR3 is 14 amino acids. J lost 8 bases, V lost 4 bases, and 8 bases had no gene match. CDR3 loop: CASSYGQGREGYTF. DNA of the CDR3: TGTGCCAGCAGTTACGGACAGGGGAGAGAGGGCTACACCTTC.

The chain carries TRBV18 and TRBJ2-3; TRBD1 matches 7 bases. Germline CDR1 KGHSH, CDR2 LQKENI. V lost 10 bases, J lost 2 bases, and 12 bases stayed unmatched. This CDR3 contains 15 residues. This CDR3 is CATALRGQTTDTQYF. Written as DNA, the CDR3 is TGTGCCACCGCCCTCCGGGGACAGACCACAGATACGCAGTATTTT.

CDR3 nucleotide sequence: TGTGCCAGCAGCGCTGGACTAGCGGGGGCCCAAGAGACCCAGTACTTC. It is translated as CASSAGLAGAQETQYF. The V gene is TRBV9, the J gene TRBJ2-5; 13 nucleotides line up with TRBD2. The CDR3 runs 16 residues. In germline, CDR1 is SGDLS, CDR2 YYNGEE. The trim removed 3 bases at V and 1 base at J, leaving 3 bases unmatched.

This rearrangement joins TRBV9 to TRBJ2-2, with unresolved D. Per germline, CDR1 SGDLS and CDR2 YYNGEE. V was clipped by 0 bases and J by 0 bases, with 3 bases between them. CDR3 size: 14 residues. Here the CDR3 DNA reads TGTGCCAGCAGCGTAGCTACGAACACCGGGGAGCTGTTTTTT. Protein sequence: CASSVATNTGELFF.

The chain uses TRBV19 and TRBJ2-5; 7 nucleotides line up with TRBD1. The CDR3 totals 13 residues. V trimming: 1 base; J trimming: 4 bases; junction bases outside the gene matches: 0. Germline-derived CDR1 and CDR2 are LNHDA and SQIVND (reference sequence). CDR3 DNA: TGTGCCAGTAGTATAGGGACAGGAGAGACCCAGTACTTC. Its protein product is CASSIGTGETQYF.

This clone was counted a few times. The chain carries TRBV4-3 and TRBJ2-1; 8 bases align to TRBD1. The CDR3 length is 16 residues. The germline CDR1 and CDR2 sequences are LGHNA and YSLEER. The trim removed 0 bases at V and 6 bases at J, leaving 7 bases unmatched. The CDR3 sequence: CASSQEATGASNEQFF. The CDR3 nucleotides read TGCGCCAGCAGCCAAGAAGCGACAGGGGCTTCCAATGAGCAGTTCTTC.

This chain uses TRBV6-1 with TRBJ2-7; 12 bases align to TRBD1. CDR3 length: 14 amino acids. The germline CDR1 and CDR2 sequences are MNHNS and SASEGT. V shed 10 bases and J 2 bases; nucleotides not matched to a gene: 6. The CDR3 sequence is CATTGTGGTYEQYF. The CDR3 DNA follows: TGTGCCACCACTGGGACAGGGGGCACCTACGAGCAGTACTTC.